This entry lists 5 T cell receptor beta chains sequenced from one sample in a study of blood T cells in healthy people across ages. Alongside a J-beta primer mix, a sample-barcoded 5' primer served in a second PCR lasting about 6 to 12 cycles. TCRdb processed the 5' RACE reads anew with MiXCR; each CDR3 protein has one entry. The sample consists of about 1,800,000 distinct CDR3 sequences, about 28% of them appearing once. Sequencing was performed on blood. These receptors were taken from a young woman in good health.

About this clonotype itself: Being one base from a much bigger clone, this may be a read error. The chain couples TRBV5-1 to TRBJ2-1, with 9 bases that match TRBD1. Germline V CDR1 and CDR2: SGHRS, YFSETQ. Trimming removed 4 bases from V and 12 bases from J; junction bases left unmatched: 8. The CDR3 is 13 residues long. The chain's CDR3 is CASSITGGDGQFF. CDR3 nucleotide sequence: TGCGCCAGCAGCATAACAGGGGGCGATGGGCAGTTCTTC.

The CDR3: CASSPSSEGRTEAFF. The CDR3 nucleotides read TGTGCCAGCTCACCCTCGTCGGAGGGGCGGACTGAAGCTTTCTTT. The rearrangement links TRBV18 to TRBJ1-1; D perhaps matches TRBD1 (5 bases). The V gene lost 3 bases and the J gene lost 5 bases, with 16 bases spanning the gap. This CDR3 spans 15 amino acids. Germline loops: CDR1 KGHSH, CDR2 LQKENI.

The V call is TRBV7-9, the J call TRBJ2-1; D is possibly TRBD2 (5 bases). This CDR3 is 15 amino acids long. Trimming stripped 0 bases from V and 3 bases from J, with 9 bases between. The germline V gene has CDR1 SEHNR and CDR2 FQNEAQ (reference sequence). The CDR3 protein is CASSLAGRVYNEQFF. In DNA, the CDR3 is TGTGCCAGCAGCTTAGCGGGGAGAGTCTACAATGAGCAGTTCTTC.

This clonotype appeared once. The chain combines TRBV11-2 with TRBJ2-7; D is ambiguous. CDR3 length: 17 residues. Trimming pared 3 bases from V and 0 bases from J, leaving 18 bases between. The germline V gene encodes CDR1 SGHAT and CDR2 FQNNGV. CDR3 sequence reads: CASSLRPSATASYEQYF. DNA for the CDR3: TGTGCCAGCAGCTTGAGGCCCTCCGCCACAGCCTCCTACGAGCAGTACTTC.

This rearrangement joins TRBV9 to TRBJ2-5, with 9 bases that match TRBD2. TRBJ2-1 matches the DNA end more closely, so the J call is doubtful. The CDR3 consists of 15 residues. CDR1 is SGDLS and CDR2 is YYNGEE in the germline V gene. The CDR3 bases are TGTGCCAGCAGCGCGGCGGGAGGGTACCAAGAGACCCAGTTCTTC. Encoded protein: CASSAAGGYQETQFF.